These 14 T cell receptor beta chains share one sample of origin, sequenced in a study of spatial heterogeneity in lung cancer. In TCRdb, the 5' RACE reads were re-called with MiXCR into one record per CDR3 protein. The data contain about 22,000 distinct CDR3 sequences, around 5.3% of them seen just once; the ten biggest clones take up 30% to 40%. Sample time point: sample taken at primary tumor resection. Material: PBMCs, obtained at surgery. The receptor source for this set is a male donor with early-stage non-small cell lung cancer.

A note on this clonotype: This clone may be a read error of a much larger clone one base away. This chain links TRBV7-8 with TRBJ2-5; TRBD2 might be the D (6 bases). The length of the CDR3 is 16 residues. The V and J ends lost 4 bases and 1 base respectively, with 16 bases between them. CDR1 is SGHVS, CDR2 FQNEAQ, per germline. In DNA, the CDR3 is TGTGCCAGCAGCTCCCTAGCGAGCGGATTCCAAGAGACCCAGTACTTC. This gives the protein CASSSLASGFQETQYF.

The sample holds many counts of this clonotype. The chain employs TRBV12-3 or TRBV12-4 and TRBJ2-5, with D perhaps TRBD2 (5 bases). V lost 3 bases, J lost 5 bases, and 7 bases lay in between. The CDR3 is 12 residues long. For the CDR3, the DNA is TGTGCCAGCAGTTTCGGGGTGGAGACCCAGTACTTC. Protein product: CASSFGVETQYF.

Concerning this clonotype: This may stem from a read error, because a much larger clone lies one nucleotide away. The V call is TRBV9, the J call TRBJ2-1, with a possible D match to TRBD2 (5 bases). Per germline, CDR1 SGDLS and CDR2 YYNGEE. The CDR3 is made up of 14 amino acids. The CDR3 bases are TGTGCCAGCAGCGAAAGCGGATCCTTCAATGAGCAGTTCTTC. Its protein product is CASSESGSFNEQFF.

The sample holds many counts of this clonotype. This chain joins TRBV27 and TRBJ1-2, with unresolved D. The CDR3 is 12 residues long. Germline CDR1 reads MNHEY; CDR2 reads SMNVEV (reference sequence). The V end was cut by 6 bases, the J end by 2 bases, with 7 bases between. CDR3 sequence reads: CASSGPNYGYTF. The CDR3 coding sequence is TGTGCCAGCAGCGGACCGAACTATGGCTACACCTTC.

This clonotype appeared many times. This sequence joins TRBV7-9 and TRBJ2-1, with D perhaps TRBD1 (6 bases). CDR3 length: 16 residues. The V gene lost 5 bases and the J gene lost 10 bases, with 24 bases spanning the gap. In germline, CDR1 is SEHNR, CDR2 FQNEAQ (reference sequence). The CDR3 DNA reads as TGTGCCAGCAGCCGTCCTGGGAGACAGGTCTTTCGCGAGCAGTTCTTC. Protein sequence: CASSRPGRQVFREQFF.

This clonotype was observed at least ten times. V usage is TRBV14 and J usage is TRBJ1-1, with TRBD1 identical over 8 bases. The V segment lost 4 bases and the J segment 4 bases; nucleotides outside the gene matches: 11. The CDR3 has 16 residues. CDR1 is SGHDN and CDR2 is FVKESK in the germline V gene. The CDR3 sequence is CASSPTRGLGTTEAFF. The DNA for the CDR3 is TGTGCCAGCAGCCCAACCAGGGGGCTGGGGACCACTGAAGCTTTCTTT.

This clonotype was seen at least ten times. The J gene is TRBJ2-5, the V gene TRBV11-2; TRBD1 is a possible D gene (5 bases). CDR3 size: 13 residues. Trimming shortened V by 7 bases and J by 4 bases, and 13 bases separated the two germline ends. Germline CDR1 is SGHAT and CDR2 is FQNNGV. The CDR3 loop is CASTTLGRETQYF. DNA of the CDR3: TGTGCCAGCACCACGTTGGGGCGAGAGACCCAGTACTTC.

In this sample, this clonotype turned up many times. The rearrangement uses TRBV11-2 and TRBJ2-1; D might be TRBD1 or TRBD2, each matching 6 bases. Per the germline V gene, CDR1 is SGHAT and CDR2 is FQNNGV. The CDR3 totals 15 residues. Trimming cost V 3 bases and J 2 bases, with 11 bases left between them. In DNA form, the CDR3 reads TGTGCCAGCAGCTTGATAGGGGGGACCTACAATGAGCAGTTCTTC. Translated, it gives CASSLIGGTYNEQFF.

This clonotype came up many times. The J gene is TRBJ2-1, the V gene TRBV29-1; the match to TRBD2 covers 7 bases. Looked up from germline, CDR1 is SQVTM and CDR2 is ANQGSEA. Trimming cost V 6 bases and J 6 bases; bases outside gene matches: 5. The CDR3 is 12 amino acids. The CDR3 reads CSVGLGSNEQFF. CDR3 bases: TGCAGCGTCGGACTAGGCTCCAATGAGCAGTTCTTC.

This clonotype came up many times. The V call is TRBV27, the J call TRBJ2-3; 9 bases agree with TRBD2. Trimming cost V 5 bases and J 0 bases; bases outside gene matches: 0. This CDR3 is built from 14 residues. Germline V CDR1 and CDR2: MNHEY, SMNVEV (reference sequence). The chain's CDR3 is CASSGLASTDTQYF. In DNA form, the CDR3 reads TGTGCCAGCAGTGGACTAGCGAGCACAGATACGCAGTATTTT.

At least ten counts were recorded for this clonotype. This sequence joins TRBV7-8 and TRBJ1-5, with 8 bases matching TRBD1. The junction had 2 bases not matched to a gene; V was cut back by 5 bases and J by 5 bases. Germline CDR1 SGHVS, CDR2 FQNEAQ. The CDR3 covers 13 residues. The CDR3 bases are TGTGCCAGCAGCCCGGACAGGGATCAGCCCCAGCATTTT. Amino acids: CASSPDRDQPQHF.

There are many counts of this clonotype. The chain employs TRBV5-8 and TRBJ1-3; D gene unclear. CDR3 size: 15 residues. In germline, CDR1 is SGHTS, CDR2 YDEGEE. Between the trimmed V and J ends, which lost 2 bases and 0 bases, there was a span of 9 bases. The CDR3 reads CASSFQRSSGNTIYF. CDR3 bases: TGTGCCAGCAGCTTTCAACGGAGCTCTGGAAACACCATATATTTT.

There are many counts of this clonotype. V usage is TRBV5-1 and J usage is TRBJ1-1, with a possible D match to TRBD1 (5 bases). The CDR3 has 14 amino acids. V was pared by 0 bases and J by 1 base, with 7 bases between. The V gene's germline CDR1 is SGHRS and CDR2 YFSETQ. The CDR3 region is CASSLAQGNTEAFF. The CDR3, as DNA: TGCGCCAGCAGCTTGGCCCAGGGGAACACTGAAGCTTTCTTT.

This clonotype was counted many times. The chain uses TRBV23-1 and TRBJ2-3, with 11 bases fitting TRBD2. TRBV23-1 falls under the ORF class, with uncertain function. The CDR3 is made up of 19 amino acids. V was clipped by 0 bases and J by 5 bases; unmatched bases: 13. CDR3 protein: CASSQSGSGRAREVDTQYF. The CDR3 nucleotides read TGCGCCAGCAGTCAATCTGGTAGCGGGAGGGCCAGGGAAGTAGATACGCAGTATTTT.